The 13 T cell receptor beta chains presented below share a single source sample, sequenced in a study of shared clonotypes between healthy human individuals. Method: immunoSEQ multiplex PCR; TCRdb's copy keeps in-frame clones and lacks some. The data hold 550,000 to 700,000 clones, with less than 80% observed a single time. The specimen was memory CD4+ T cells sorted from blood. As to subset: CD45RA-negative fraction. These receptors were taken from a woman aged 25 to 39 in good health.

This chain joins TRBV5-1 and TRBJ2-1, with 10 bases fitting TRBD2. After removal of 4 bases from V and 4 bases from J, the junction contained 5 bases not matched to a gene. Per germline, CDR1 SGHRS and CDR2 YFSETQ. The CDR3 consists of 15 residues. The CDR3 region has the DNA TGCGCCAGCAGCCACACTAGCGGGGCTTACAATGAGCAGTTCTTC. Its protein is CASSHTSGAYNEQFF.

The chain has TRBV29-1 and TRBJ2-1; 7 nucleotides align to TRBD2. V trimming: 3 bases; J trimming: 10 bases; junction bases outside the gene matches: 3. Germline values: CDR1 SQVTM, CDR2 ANQGSEA. The CDR3 length is 11 residues. The CDR3 DNA reads as TGCAGCGTTGATAGCGGGCGGGAGCAGTTCTTC. It yields the protein CSVDSGREQFF.

Worth noting for this clone: Additional DNA sequences in this sample encode the identical CDR3. The V gene is TRBV10-2, the J gene TRBJ1-5, with a tentative D call TRBD1 (5 bases). Trimming stripped 8 bases from V and 2 bases from J, with 7 bases between. Looked up from germline, CDR1 is WSHSY and CDR2 is SAAADI. The CDR3 contains 12 residues. CDR3 amino acids: CASGTGNQPQHF. The CDR3 region has the DNA TGCGCCAGCGGGACTGGCAATCAGCCCCAGCATTTT.

The chain combines TRBV4-2 with TRBJ1-1, with D possibly being TRBD1 (6 bases). V was trimmed by 5 bases and J by 5 bases, leaving 21 bases between them. Germline values: CDR1 LGHNA, CDR2 YNFKEQ. CDR3 length: 16 amino acids. The CDR3 nucleotides are TGTGCCAGCAGCTTGAGCGGGCGGCAGGGGAGGACTGAAGCTTTCTTT. This gives the protein CASSLSGRQGRTEAFF.

The chain uses TRBV7-8 and TRBJ2-7, with 10 nucleotides matching TRBD2. Looked up from germline, CDR1 is SGHVS and CDR2 is FQNEAQ. There are 16 residues in the CDR3. V trimming: 4 bases; J trimming: 3 bases; junction bases outside the gene matches: 9. The CDR3 sequence is CASSSLQREGLYEQYF. Written as DNA, the CDR3 is TGTGCCAGCAGCTCGCTCCAGCGGGAGGGCCTCTACGAGCAGTACTTC.

The chain is built from TRBV5-4 and TRBJ1-1; D is uncertain. The CDR3 has 14 residues. Trimming removed 5 bases from V and 3 bases from J, with 14 bases in between. Germline V gene data show CDR1 as SGHNT and CDR2 as YYREEE (reference sequence). The CDR3 bases are TGTGCCAGCAGATCTTTACTCCACGACACTGAAGCTTTCTTT. Its translation is CASRSLLHDTEAFF.

The chain uses TRBV9 and TRBJ2-5; 7 bases fit TRBD2. This CDR3 has 17 residues. The germline gives CDR1 SGDLS, CDR2 YYNGEE. Losses at the gene ends were 0 bases for V and 4 bases for J; bases not matched to a gene: 12. The CDR3, as DNA: TGTGCCAGCAGCGTAGGTGGGGCTAGCGGATACAGAGAGACCCAGTACTTC. Translation: CASSVGGASGYRETQYF. The full variable domain, completed using reference TRBV9 and TRBJ2-5, is DSGVTQTPKHLITATGQRVTLRCSPRSGDLSVYWYQQSLDQGLQFLIQYYNGEERAKGNILERFSAQQFPDLHSELNLSSLELGDSALYFCASSVGGASGYRETQYFGPGTRLLVL.

This chain links TRBV19 with TRBJ1-5; D is undetermined. Germline assignment: CDR1 LNHDA and CDR2 SQIVND (reference sequence). This CDR3 region has 17 residues. V was cut by 1 base and J by 6 bases, with 19 bases left in between. CDR3 region: CASSIAPVGPQTQPQHF. CDR3 DNA: TGTGCCAGTAGTATAGCGCCCGTAGGGCCCCAAACTCAGCCCCAGCATTTT.

As concerns this clone: A far larger clone is a single base away, which makes a read error likely. This chain connects TRBV28 to TRBJ1-5, with D maybe TRBD1 (6 bases). This CDR3 has 16 amino acids. CDR1 and CDR2 from the germline V gene are MDHEN and SYDVKM. CDR3 amino acids: CTSSSQGTVGNQPQHF. For the CDR3, the DNA is TGTACCAGCAGTTCTCAGGGGACCGTCGGGAATCAGCCCCAGCATTTT. The whole variable domain, filled in from reference TRBV28 and TRBJ1-5, reads DVKVTQSSRYLVKRTGEKVFLECVQDMDHENMFWYRQDPGLGLRLIYFSYDVKMKEKGDIPEGYSVSREKKERFSLILESASTNQTSMYLCTSSSQGTVGNQPQHFGDGTRLSIL.

The chain uses TRBV28 and TRBJ1-2; TRBD1 matches 9 bases. Trimming cost V 3 bases and J 1 base; bases outside gene matches: 9. This CDR3 spans 17 amino acids. Germline V gives CDR1 MDHEN, CDR2 SYDVKM. The CDR3, as DNA: TGTGCCAGCAGTTTTTTCTCCGGGACAGGGAATAACTATGGCTACACCTTC. Translation: CASSFFSGTGNNYGYTF.

The chain is built from TRBV9 and TRBJ2-7; no clear D gene. The CDR3 is 11 residues long. CDR1 and CDR2 from the germline V gene are SGDLS and YYNGEE. The V end was cut by 2 bases, the J end by 2 bases, with 2 bases between. The CDR3 region is CASSVTYEQYF. The DNA for the CDR3 is TGTGCCAGCAGCGTTACCTACGAGCAGTACTTC.

The rearrangement links TRBV19 to TRBJ1-2; D remains ambiguous. The germline CDR1 and CDR2 sequences are LNHDA and SQIVND (reference sequence). The CDR3 length is 15 residues. The V end lost 3 bases, the J end lost 2 bases, and 13 bases lay between the germline ends. CDR3 in amino acids: CASSIDGIDNYGYTF. DNA for the CDR3: TGTGCCAGTAGTATCGACGGTATAGACAACTATGGCTACACCTTC.

The chain combines TRBV4-1 with TRBJ2-3, with 10 bases lining up with TRBD2. CDR1 is MGHRA and CDR2 is YSYEKL in the germline V gene. This CDR3 spans 17 amino acids. Trimming took 0 bases from V and 4 from J; bases not matched to a gene: 7. CDR3 loop: CASSQDTLAGVPDTQYF. DNA for the CDR3: TGCGCCAGCAGCCAAGATACTCTAGCGGGAGTTCCAGATACGCAGTATTTT.